This TCR beta chain was captured by sequencing in a study of blood T cell repertoires in COVID-19. On the study more broadly: Researchers got acute and convalescent COVID-19 samples from the United States, Italy and Spain. Sources were T cells, B-cell-depleted T cells, or PBMCs; the material itself was cDNA or gDNA.

This clone was observed a handful of times. Per the original methods: It was from reference gene primer amplification that nucleated cell counts were estimated. Produced via immunoSEQ multiplex PCR; TCRdb's table is partial and in-frame only. V, J and clone size are those of that table, while D and trimming were read from the DNA. This sample has 150,000 to 200,000 clones; approximately 80% occur once, and the top ten carry less than 3.5%. The CDR3 is 17 residues long. This TCR came from a woman between 55 and 75 years old with acute or convalescent COVID-19. V gene TRBV21-1 combines with J gene TRBJ1-6; the D call TRBD1 from the table was never checked on the DNA. TRBV21-1 is a recognized pseudogene. The sample comprised peripheral blood. DNA for the CDR3: TGTGCCAGCAGCAAACCTAGGGGTCCCCCAGGCGGTTCACCCCTCCACTTT. Its protein product is CASSKPRGPPGGSPLHF.